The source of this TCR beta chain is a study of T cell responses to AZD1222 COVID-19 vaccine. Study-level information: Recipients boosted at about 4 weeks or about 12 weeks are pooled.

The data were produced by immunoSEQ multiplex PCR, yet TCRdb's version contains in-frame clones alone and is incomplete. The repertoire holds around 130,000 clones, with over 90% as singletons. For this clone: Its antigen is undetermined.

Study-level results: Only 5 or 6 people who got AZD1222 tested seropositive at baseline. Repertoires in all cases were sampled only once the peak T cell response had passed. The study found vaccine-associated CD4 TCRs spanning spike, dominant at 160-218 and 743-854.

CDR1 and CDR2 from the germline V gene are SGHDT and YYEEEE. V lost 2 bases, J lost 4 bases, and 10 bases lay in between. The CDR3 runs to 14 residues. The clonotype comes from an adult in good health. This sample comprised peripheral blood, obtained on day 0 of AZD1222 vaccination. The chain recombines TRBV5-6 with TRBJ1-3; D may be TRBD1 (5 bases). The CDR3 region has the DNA TGTGCCAGCAGCTTTGCTGGGGCGGGAAACACCATATATTTT. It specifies CASSFAGAGNTIYF.